The entry below gives a single TCR beta chain sequence along with its context. The antigen it recognizes is unknown. No base qualities exist here, and no much larger clone lies one base off it. TCRdb lists the instrument as Illumina NovaSeq 6000. TCR cDNA was synthesized by 5'RACE template switching, through which a universal primer site and unique molecular identifiers were introduced. cDNA synthesis was primed from both the TCR alpha and TCR beta constant segments. Two PCR steps were used to amplify libraries, with sample barcodes and sequencing adapters being added in the second step. Sequencing of libraries was performed on Illumina HiSeq 2500 (2x100 bp) or NovaSeq (2x150 bp). From the authors' description of their analysis: Reads were demultiplexed and collapsed into UMI consensus sequences with MIGEC, and V(D)J alignment was performed with MiXCR. Using edgeR on replicate PBMC samples, clonotypes were called vaccine-responding if FDR was below 0.01 and the log2 fold change was above 5 up to day 15. Each bulk clonotype was labeled CD4 or CD8 based on which sequenced repertoire, CD4 or CD8, contained the clonotype at higher abundance. TCRdb reprocessing: public reads trimmed at Q25 with fastp, clones called with MiXCR, in-frame beta chains kept. Duplicate CDR3 protein sequences are folded into a single record with the most common DNA and genes. The V and J calls here are based on TCRdb, not the publication. This sample lists some 240,000 distinct CDR3 sequences; about 3% were detected once. The ten most abundant clones make up roughly 3% of the sample.

The data belong to a study of T cells after yellow fever vaccination (dated 2019 in TCRdb). About the full investigation: The SMART-Seq v4 Ultra Low Input RNA kit was used to prepare libraries from fractions with low cell numbers. Bulk TCR alpha and beta repertoires were sequenced longitudinally to track T-cell clones before and after primary and booster YFV17D yellow fever vaccination. Two healthy male donors, one aged 18 to 30 and one aged 30 to 40 years, made up the cohort. Blood samples were taken at several timepoints before and after primary and secondary immunization, and bulk PBMC replicates and cell subsets were isolated.

The CDR3, cysteine through phenylalanine, is 16 amino acids long. The entry retains the CDR3 DNA only, 48 bases that are in frame from base 1. V gives up 5 bases and J gives up 3 bases, and the segment between their germline ends measures 16 bases. This specimen's treatment or condition label, per the study, means: live attenuated yellow fever vaccine strain. PBMCs were isolated from peripheral blood using a standard Ficoll-Paque protocol. Dynabeads CD4 and CD8 positive selection kits were used to isolate the CD4 and CD8 T-cell fractions. TriZol was used to extract RNA from bulk PBMCs, CD4 and CD8 fractions, and dextramer-positive and dextramer-negative fractions. Broad study findings and their caveats: Only a couple of donors were included in the study, so the extent to which the findings can be generalized is limited. The secondary T-cell response was weaker than the primary response but faster, peaking on day 5 instead of day 15. After the booster, most clones that had expanded after primary vaccination were detected again (approximately 96% of CD4 and 88% of CD8), suggesting broad maintenance of memory. Computational filtering was required because FACS-sorted repertoires could contain abundant contaminating clonotypes from the bulk population. A small fraction of clonotypes appeared in both the CD4 and CD8 compartments, likely as a result of convergent recombination.

This sample comprised CD4+ T cells sorted from PBMCs, obtained 10 days after the yellow fever booster vaccination. Rearrangement joined TRBV12-3 or TRBV12-4 to TRBJ2-2, with the identity of the D gene unclear. This receptor was taken from a man aged 18 to 29 who received the YFV17D yellow fever vaccine. DNA sequence: TGTGCCAGCAGTCAAACCCCCGATCCTCACACCGGGGAGCTGTTTTTT. Translated, it gives CASSQTPDPHTGELFF.